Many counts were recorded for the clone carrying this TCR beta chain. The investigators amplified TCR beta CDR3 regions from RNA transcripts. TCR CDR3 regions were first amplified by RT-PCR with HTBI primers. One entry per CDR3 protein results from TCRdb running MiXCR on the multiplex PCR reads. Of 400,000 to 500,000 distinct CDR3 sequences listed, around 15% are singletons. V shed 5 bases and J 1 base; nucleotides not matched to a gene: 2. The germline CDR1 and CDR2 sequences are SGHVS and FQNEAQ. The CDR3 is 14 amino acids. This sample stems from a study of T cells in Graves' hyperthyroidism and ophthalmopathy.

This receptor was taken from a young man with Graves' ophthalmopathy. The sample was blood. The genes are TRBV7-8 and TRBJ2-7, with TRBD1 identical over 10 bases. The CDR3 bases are TGTGCCAGCAGCGTGGACAGGGGGTCCTACGAGCAGTACTTC. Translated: CASSVDRGSYEQYF.